Listed here are 17 T cell receptor beta chains from one sample, sequenced in a study of spatial heterogeneity in lung cancer. A single record per CDR3 protein comes from TCRdb applying MiXCR to the 5' RACE reads. The sample has under 30,000 distinct CDR3 sequences; approximately 6% are singletons. Time point described: blood at routine non-recurrence follow-up after resection. Whole RNA, which was extracted from tumor, nontumor lung tissue or frozen PBMC, was sequenced without any cell sorting. Sample: PBMCs, taken at follow-up. These receptors were taken from a male donor with early-stage non-small cell lung cancer.

This clonotype was detected many times. The gene calls are TRBV20-1 and TRBJ1-5; 8 nucleotides line up with TRBD1. With V trimmed by 4 bases and J by 4 bases, 3 bases remained unmatched. This CDR3 spans 13 amino acids. The germline gives CDR1 DFQATT, CDR2 SNEGSKA (reference sequence). As DNA, the CDR3 is TGCAGTGCTACCCGACAGGGGAATCAGCCCCAGCATTTT. Its translation is CSATRQGNQPQHF.

By share, this clonotype counts as medium-sized (0.01 to 0.1%). V gene TRBV24-1 combines with J gene TRBJ2-3, with D unclear. Deletions cut 5 bases from V and 4 bases from J, with 3 bases between. Germline CDR1 is KGHDR and CDR2 is SFDVKD. The CDR3 covers 11 residues. The CDR3 loop is CATSASDTQYF. CDR3 in DNA: TGTGCCACCAGTGCATCAGATACGCAGTATTTT.

At least ten counts were recorded for this clonotype. This sequence joins TRBV7-9 and TRBJ1-4; no clear D gene. CDR3 length: 14 residues. Germline CDR1 is SEHNR and CDR2 is FQNEAQ (reference sequence). V gave up 5 bases and J gave up 4 bases, with 11 bases separating them. For the CDR3, the DNA is TGTGCCAGCAGCGAAGGCTTTGTTAATGAAAAACTGTTTTTT. Its protein is CASSEGFVNEKLFF.

This clonotype showed up many times. The chain joins TRBV6-2 or TRBV6-3 to TRBJ2-2, with D maybe TRBD2 (7 bases). The CDR3 sequence is 14 residues long. Germline V gene lookup returns CDR1 MNHEY and CDR2 SVGEGT. Trimming took off 8 bases at V and 4 bases at J, with 14 bases between the two ends. CDR3: CASPNGGRTGELFF. In DNA, the CDR3 is TGTGCCAGCCCAAACGGGGGGCGCACCGGGGAGCTGTTTTTT.

This clonotype was counted at least ten times. The rearrangement links TRBV11-2 to TRBJ1-2; weak D call: TRBD1 (6 bases). Per germline, CDR1 SGHAT and CDR2 FQNNGV. Trimming cost V 1 base and J 4 bases, with 10 bases left between them. The length of the CDR3 is 14 residues. CDR3 amino acids: CASSLAGQSYGYTF. The CDR3 DNA is TGTGCCAGCAGCTTAGCCGGACAGAGCTATGGCTACACCTTC.

There are many counts of this clonotype. The chain has TRBV28 and TRBJ2-7; 8 nucleotides agree with TRBD2. V dropped 6 bases and J dropped 3; count of bases not matched to a gene: 10. This CDR3 has 15 amino acids. Looked up from germline, CDR1 is MDHEN and CDR2 is SYDVKM. The CDR3 sequence is CASSTHGAGDYEQYV. The CDR3 DNA sequence: TGTGCCAGCAGCACTCACGGAGCGGGAGACTACGAGCAGTACGTC.

This clonotype has more than one count but fewer than ten. V gene TRBV24-1 combines with J gene TRBJ2-1; 9 bases align to TRBD2. The ends lost 4 bases at V and 9 bases at J; junction bases unmatched: 15. Germline lookup yields CDR1 KGHDR and CDR2 SFDVKD. The CDR3 covers 17 residues. This chain's CDR3 is CATSDYILAGAGAEQFF. CDR3 sequence (DNA): TGTGCCACCAGTGACTACATACTAGCGGGCGCCGGGGCTGAGCAGTTCTTC.

This clonotype appeared many times. The chain employs TRBV20-1 and TRBJ1-6; D remains ambiguous. This CDR3 spans 18 amino acids. The V and J ends lost 0 bases and 0 bases respectively, with 15 bases between them. CDR1 DFQATT and CDR2 SNEGSKA come from the germline V gene (reference sequence). The CDR3 nucleotides are TGCAGTGCTAGAGATCCCTCCTCTGTTAGCTCCTATAATTCACCCCTCCACTTT. The encoded protein is CSARDPSSVSSYNSPLHF.

The table lists this clonotype with many counts. The chain is built from TRBV20-1 and TRBJ2-3, with D possibly being TRBD1 (6 bases). Germline lookup yields CDR1 DFQATT and CDR2 SNEGSKA (reference sequence). Trimming removed 1 base from V and 0 bases from J, with 14 bases in between. CDR3 length equals 16 residues. CDR3 region: CSARGSGTPSTDTQYF. DNA for the CDR3: TGCAGTGCTAGAGGATCCGGGACACCGAGCACAGATACGCAGTATTTT.

This clonotype has just a few counts. This sequence joins TRBV6-2 or TRBV6-3 and TRBJ2-1; TRBD1 might be the D (6 bases). Trimming shortened V by 2 bases and J by 0 bases, and 8 bases separated the two germline ends. CDR1 is MNHEY, CDR2 SVGEGT, per germline. This CDR3 comprises 15 residues. The CDR3 region has the DNA TGTGCCAGCAGTTACACAGGGATCTCCTACAATGAGCAGTTCTTC. Translation: CASSYTGISYNEQFF.

This clonotype was found many times. The rearrangement uses TRBV11-2 and TRBJ2-5, with 9 nucleotides matching TRBD2. The CDR3 is 15 amino acids. Per germline, CDR1 SGHAT and CDR2 FQNNGV. Losses at the gene ends were 4 bases for V and 5 bases for J; bases not matched to a gene: 8. The CDR3 protein is CASSSRGGATETQYF. CDR3 DNA: TGTGCCAGCAGCTCCCGCGGGGGGGCGACGGAGACCCAGTACTTC.

This clonotype appeared many times. J is TRBJ1-2 and V is TRBV20-1, with TRBD1 matching over 12 bases. Germline V lookup: CDR1 DFQATT, CDR2 SNEGSKA (reference sequence). Trimming cost V 3 bases and J 8 bases; bases outside gene matches: 7. The CDR3 is 14 residues long. The CDR3 DNA reads as TGCAGTGCTAGGATGGGACAGGGGGCGGAAGGCTACACCTTC. Amino acids: CSARMGQGAEGYTF.

The rearrangement links TRBV7-2 to TRBJ1-5; D gene ambiguous. V gave up 5 bases and J gave up 2 bases, with 7 bases separating them. The CDR3 has 13 residues. Germline CDR1 SGHTA, CDR2 FQGNSA. In DNA form, the CDR3 reads TGTGCCAGCAGCCCCTACCGCAATCAGCCCCAGCATTTT. It yields the protein CASSPYRNQPQHF.

In its sample, this clonotype was seen many times. The chain recombines TRBV5-6 with TRBJ2-1, with 8 bases matching TRBD2. Germline CDR1 reads SGHDT; CDR2 reads YYEEEE. The CDR3 length is 15 residues. The V and J ends lost 4 bases and 2 bases, in that order; junction bases with no gene match: 5. CDR3 nucleotides: TGTGCCAGCAGCCTGGGCGGGGGGCCCTACAATGAGCAGTTCTTC. This encodes CASSLGGGPYNEQFF.

This clonotype was seen ten or more times. The V gene is TRBV2, the J gene TRBJ2-1; TRBD2 is a possible D gene (6 bases). Germline assignment: CDR1 SNHLY and CDR2 FYNNEI. The CDR3 has 13 amino acids. The V gene lost 6 bases and the J gene lost 9 bases, with 15 bases spanning the gap. As DNA, the CDR3 is TGTGCCAGCAGCGCGGGACCTTTCACTGAGCAGTTCTTC. This encodes CASSAGPFTEQFF. The whole variable domain, remainder taken from reference TRBV2 and TRBJ2-1, is EPEVTQTPSHQVTQMGQEVILRCVPISNHLYFYWYRQILGQKVEFLVSFYNNEISEKSEIFDDQFSVERPDGSNFTLKIRSTKLEDSAMYFCASSAGPFTEQFFGPGTRLTVL.

This clonotype was observed at least ten times. The chain carries TRBV6-5 and TRBJ2-7, with unresolved D. The V and J ends lost 0 bases and 2 bases respectively, with 8 bases between them. Germline-derived CDR1 and CDR2 are MNHEY and SVGAGI. The CDR3 runs 14 residues. The CDR3 coding sequence is TGTGCCAGCAGTTACTCCCTGGACGCCTACGAGCAGTACTTC. This codes for CASSYSLDAYEQYF.

The chain has TRBV12-3 or TRBV12-4 and TRBJ2-7; D may be TRBD2 (6 bases). With 5 bases removed from V and 7 bases from J, the gap between germline ends came to 18 bases. The CDR3 is 14 amino acids. The CDR3 nucleotides read TGTGCCAGCAGTAACACACCCGGGGGTGGTGAGCAGTACTTC. Translating gives CASSNTPGGGEQYF.